This TCR beta chain was sequenced during a study of tumor and adjacent non-tumor tissue in lung cancer. Across the whole study: There were around eleven adenocarcinoma, a couple of squamous cell carcinoma and 1 small cell lung cancer cases.

A modified ARM-PCR protocol with three rounds of nested PCR amplified TCRbeta. MiXCR, applied by TCRdb to the multiplex PCR reads, yields one record per CDR3 protein. The table includes 60,000 to 85,000 distinct CDR3 sequences, 75% to 90% detected once. The CDR3 totals 14 residues. Germline values: CDR1 SQVTM, CDR2 ANQGSEA. RNA was extracted from bulk tissue without any cell sorting. Material: lung tumor tissue. The J gene is TRBJ2-2, the V gene TRBV29-1; TRBD2 is a possible D gene (7 bases). This sequence originates from a woman aged 50 to 65 with non-small cell lung cancer. In DNA form, the CDR3 reads TGCATGGTGGGGGCTAGCGGTAACACCGGGGAGCTGTTTTTT. This codes for CMVGASGNTGELFF.